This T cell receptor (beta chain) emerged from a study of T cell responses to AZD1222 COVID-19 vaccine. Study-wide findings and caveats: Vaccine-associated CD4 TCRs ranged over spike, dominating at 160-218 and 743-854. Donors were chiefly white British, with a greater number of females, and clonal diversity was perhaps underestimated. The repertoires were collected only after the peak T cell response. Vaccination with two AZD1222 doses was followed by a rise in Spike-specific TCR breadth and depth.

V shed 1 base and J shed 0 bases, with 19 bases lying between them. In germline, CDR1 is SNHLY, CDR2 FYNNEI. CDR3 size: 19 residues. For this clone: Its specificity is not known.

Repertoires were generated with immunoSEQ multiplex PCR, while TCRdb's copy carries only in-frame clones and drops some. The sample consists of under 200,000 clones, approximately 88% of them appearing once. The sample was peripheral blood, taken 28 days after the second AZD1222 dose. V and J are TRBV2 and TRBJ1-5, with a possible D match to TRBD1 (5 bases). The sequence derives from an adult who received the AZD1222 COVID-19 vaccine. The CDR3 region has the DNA TGTGCCAGCAGTGAAGGGGGGACTTCCTGGTCCTATAGCAATCAGCCCCAGCATTTT. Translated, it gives CASSEGGTSWSYSNQPQHF.